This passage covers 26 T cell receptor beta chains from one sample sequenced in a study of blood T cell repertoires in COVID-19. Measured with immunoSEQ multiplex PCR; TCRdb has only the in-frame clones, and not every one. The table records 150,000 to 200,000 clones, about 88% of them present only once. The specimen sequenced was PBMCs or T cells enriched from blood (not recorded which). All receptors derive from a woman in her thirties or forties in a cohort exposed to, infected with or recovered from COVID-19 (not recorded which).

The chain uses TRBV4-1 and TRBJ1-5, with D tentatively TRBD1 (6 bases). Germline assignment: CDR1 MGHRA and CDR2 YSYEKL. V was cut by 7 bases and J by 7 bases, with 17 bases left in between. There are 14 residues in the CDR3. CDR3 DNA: TGCGCCAGCAACTACAGGGCCATGGGGCAGCCCCAGCATTTT. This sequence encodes CASNYRAMGQPQHF.

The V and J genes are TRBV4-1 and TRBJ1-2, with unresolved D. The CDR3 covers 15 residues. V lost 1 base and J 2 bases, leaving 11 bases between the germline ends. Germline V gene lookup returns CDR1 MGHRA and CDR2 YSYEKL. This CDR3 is CASSQGTQMNYGYTF. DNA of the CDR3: TGCGCCAGCAGCCAAGGAACCCAGATGAACTATGGCTACACCTTC.

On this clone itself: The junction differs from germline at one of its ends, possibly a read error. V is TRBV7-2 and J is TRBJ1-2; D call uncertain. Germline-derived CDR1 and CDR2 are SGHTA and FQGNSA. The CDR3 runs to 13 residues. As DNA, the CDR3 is TGTGCCAGCAGCTTAGCGGCGGGCTATGGCCACACCTTC. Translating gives CASSLAAGYGHTF.

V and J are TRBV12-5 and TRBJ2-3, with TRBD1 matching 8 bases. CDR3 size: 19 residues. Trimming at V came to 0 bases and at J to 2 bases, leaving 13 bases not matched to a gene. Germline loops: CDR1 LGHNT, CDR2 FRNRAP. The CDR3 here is CASGLVLRRTGIITDTQYF. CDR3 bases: TGTGCTAGTGGTTTGGTACTTCGACGGACAGGGATTATCACAGATACGCAGTATTTT.

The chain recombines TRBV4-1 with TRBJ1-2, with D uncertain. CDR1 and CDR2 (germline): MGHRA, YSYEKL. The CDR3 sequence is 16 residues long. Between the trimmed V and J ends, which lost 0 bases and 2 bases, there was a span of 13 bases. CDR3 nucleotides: TGCGCCAGCAGCCAAGATTTGCACAGAGCAAACTATGGCTACACCTTC. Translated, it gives CASSQDLHRANYGYTF.

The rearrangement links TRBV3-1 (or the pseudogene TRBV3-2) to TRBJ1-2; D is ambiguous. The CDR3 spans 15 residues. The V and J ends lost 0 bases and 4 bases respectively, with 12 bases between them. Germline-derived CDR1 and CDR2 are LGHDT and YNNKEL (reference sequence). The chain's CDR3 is CASSQDRETSYGYTF. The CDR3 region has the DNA TGTGCCAGCAGCCAAGATCGGGAAACCTCCTATGGCTACACCTTC.

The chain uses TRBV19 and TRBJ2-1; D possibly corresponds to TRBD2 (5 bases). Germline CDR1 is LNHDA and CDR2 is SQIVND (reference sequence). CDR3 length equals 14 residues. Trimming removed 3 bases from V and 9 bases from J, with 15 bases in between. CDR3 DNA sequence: TGTGCCAGTAGTATCGCCCGGGGTCGGGGTGAGCAGTTCTTC. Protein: CASSIARGRGEQFF.

Here the CDR3 reads CASSGREEYNEQFF. The CDR3 bases are TGTGCCAGCTCAGGACGGGAGGAATACAATGAGCAGTTCTTC. The chain carries TRBV6-5 and TRBJ2-1, with 7 bases fitting TRBD2. Per the germline V gene, CDR1 is MNHEY and CDR2 is SVGAGI. V gave up 8 bases and J gave up 4 bases; unmatched junction bases: 8. This CDR3 has 14 residues.

For the CDR3, the DNA is TGTGCCGCGGGAGGAGGGGAGACCCAGTACTTC. Residues: CAAGGGETQYF. This rearrangement joins TRBV10-3 to TRBJ2-5, with 8 positions matching TRBD2. V was clipped by 11 bases and J by 5 bases; unmatched bases: 4. The CDR3 has 11 residues. Germline loops: CDR1 ENHRY, CDR2 SYGVKD.

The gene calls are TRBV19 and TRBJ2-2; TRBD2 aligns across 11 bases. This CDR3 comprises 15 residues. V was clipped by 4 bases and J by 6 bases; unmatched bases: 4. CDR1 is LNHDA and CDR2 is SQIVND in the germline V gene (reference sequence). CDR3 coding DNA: TGTGCCAGTAGTACTAGCGGGGGGCGTCCCGGGGAGCTGTTTTTT. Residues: CASSTSGGRPGELFF. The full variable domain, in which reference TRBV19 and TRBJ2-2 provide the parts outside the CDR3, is DGGITQSPKYLFRKEGQNVTLSCEQNLNHDAMYWYRQDPGQGLRLIYYSQIVNDFQKGDIAEGYSVSREKKESFPLTVTSAQKNPTAFYLCASSTSGGRPGELFFGEGSRLTVL.

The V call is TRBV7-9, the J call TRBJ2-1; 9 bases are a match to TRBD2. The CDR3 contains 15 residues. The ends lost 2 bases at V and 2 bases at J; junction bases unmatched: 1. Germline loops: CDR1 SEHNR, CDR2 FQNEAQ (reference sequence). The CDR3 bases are TGTGCCAGCAGCTTACGCGGGGGGGCCTACAATGAGCAGTTCTTC. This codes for CASSLRGGAYNEQFF.

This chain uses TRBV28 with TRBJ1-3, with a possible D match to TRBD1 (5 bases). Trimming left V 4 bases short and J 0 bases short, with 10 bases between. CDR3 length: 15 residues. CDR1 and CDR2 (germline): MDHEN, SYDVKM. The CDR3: CASSSDRRSGNTIYF. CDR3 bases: TGTGCCAGCAGTTCTGACAGACGCTCTGGAAACACCATATATTTT.

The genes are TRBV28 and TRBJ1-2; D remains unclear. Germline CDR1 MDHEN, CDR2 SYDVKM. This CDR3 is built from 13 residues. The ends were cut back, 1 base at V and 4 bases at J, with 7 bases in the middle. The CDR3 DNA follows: TGTGCCAGCAGTTTATCAGTTTCCTATGGCTACACCTTC. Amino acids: CASSLSVSYGYTF.

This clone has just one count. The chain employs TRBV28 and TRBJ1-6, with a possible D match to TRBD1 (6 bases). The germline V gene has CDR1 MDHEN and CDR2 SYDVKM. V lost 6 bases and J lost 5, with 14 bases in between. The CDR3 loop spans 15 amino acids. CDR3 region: CASRIQGPHNSPLHF. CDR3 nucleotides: TGTGCCAGCAGGATACAGGGACCCCATAATTCACCCCTCCACTTT.

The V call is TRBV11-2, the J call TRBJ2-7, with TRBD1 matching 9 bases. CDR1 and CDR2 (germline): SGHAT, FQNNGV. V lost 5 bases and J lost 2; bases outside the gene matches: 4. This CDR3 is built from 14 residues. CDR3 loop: CASSDRTGAYEQYF. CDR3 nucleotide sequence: TGTGCCAGCAGCGACCGGACAGGGGCCTACGAGCAGTACTTC. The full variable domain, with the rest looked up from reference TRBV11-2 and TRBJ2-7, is EAGVAQSPRYKIIEKRQSVAFWCNPISGHATLYWYQQILGQGPKLLIQFQNNGVVDDSQLPKDRFSAERLKGVDSTLKIQPAKLEDSAVYLCASSDRTGAYEQYFGPGTRLTVT.

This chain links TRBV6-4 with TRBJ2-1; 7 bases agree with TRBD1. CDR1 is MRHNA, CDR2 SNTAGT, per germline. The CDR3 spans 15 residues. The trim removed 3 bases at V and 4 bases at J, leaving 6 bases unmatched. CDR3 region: CASSEGGRGYNEQFF. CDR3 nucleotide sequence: TGTGCCAGCAGTGAAGGCGGCAGGGGGTACAATGAGCAGTTCTTC.

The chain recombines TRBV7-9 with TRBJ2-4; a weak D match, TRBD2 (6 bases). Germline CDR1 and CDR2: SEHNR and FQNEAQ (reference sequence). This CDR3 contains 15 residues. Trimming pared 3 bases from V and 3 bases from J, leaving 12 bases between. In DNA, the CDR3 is TGTGCCAGCAGCTTCGGGGCCGGGGGCAAAAACATTCAGTACTTC. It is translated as CASSFGAGGKNIQYF.

This CDR3 reads CASSLGLGGSGNTIYF. CDR3 nucleotide sequence: TGTGCCAGCAGCTTAGGCTTGGGGGGCTCTGGAAACACCATATATTTT. V and J are TRBV13 and TRBJ1-3; tentatively, D is TRBD1 (5 bases). The length of the CDR3 is 16 residues. V lost 0 bases, J lost 0 bases, and 9 bases lay in between. Germline CDR1 and CDR2: PRHDT and FYEKMQ (reference sequence).

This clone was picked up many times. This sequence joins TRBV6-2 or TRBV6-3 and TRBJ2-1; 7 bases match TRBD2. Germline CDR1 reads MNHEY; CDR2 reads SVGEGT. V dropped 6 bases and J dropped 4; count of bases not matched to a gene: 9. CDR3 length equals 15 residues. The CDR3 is CASSSDGGGYNEQFF. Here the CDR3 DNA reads TGTGCCAGCAGCTCGGATGGGGGGGGTTACAATGAGCAGTTCTTC.

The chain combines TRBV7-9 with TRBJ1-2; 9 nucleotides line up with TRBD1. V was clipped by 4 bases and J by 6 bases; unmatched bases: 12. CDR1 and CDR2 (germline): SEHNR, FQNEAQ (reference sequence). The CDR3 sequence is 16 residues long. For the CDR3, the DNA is TGTGCCAGCAGCTCGGGGGGGCTGTGGGACAGGGATGGCTACACCTTC. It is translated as CASSSGGLWDRDGYTF.

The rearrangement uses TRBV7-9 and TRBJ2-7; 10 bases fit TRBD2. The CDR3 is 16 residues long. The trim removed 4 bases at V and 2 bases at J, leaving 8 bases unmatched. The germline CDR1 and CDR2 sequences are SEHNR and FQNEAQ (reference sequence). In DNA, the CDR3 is TGTGCCAGCAGCTCCTTAGCGGGAGGCCTTGCCTACGAGCAGTACTTC. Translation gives CASSSLAGGLAYEQYF.

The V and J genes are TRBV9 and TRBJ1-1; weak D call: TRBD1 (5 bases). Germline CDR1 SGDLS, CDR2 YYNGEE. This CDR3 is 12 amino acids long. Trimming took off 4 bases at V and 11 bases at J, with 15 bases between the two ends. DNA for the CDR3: TGTGCCAGCAGCCTTTCCAGGGTCGAGGCTTTCTTT. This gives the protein CASSLSRVEAFF.

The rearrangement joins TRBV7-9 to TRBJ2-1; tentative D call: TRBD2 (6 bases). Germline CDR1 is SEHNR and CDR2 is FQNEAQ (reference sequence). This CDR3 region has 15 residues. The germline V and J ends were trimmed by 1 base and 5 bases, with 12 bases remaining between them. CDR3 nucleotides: TGTGCCAGCAGCTTAGTACGGGAGAGCCACAATGAGCAGTTCTTC. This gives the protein CASSLVRESHNEQFF. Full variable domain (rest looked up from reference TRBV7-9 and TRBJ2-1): DTGVSQNPRHKITKRGQNVTFRCDPISEHNRLYWYRQTLGQGPEFLTYFQNEAQLEKSRLLSDRFSAERPKGSFSTLEIQRTEQGDSAMYLCASSLVRESHNEQFFGPGTRLTVL.

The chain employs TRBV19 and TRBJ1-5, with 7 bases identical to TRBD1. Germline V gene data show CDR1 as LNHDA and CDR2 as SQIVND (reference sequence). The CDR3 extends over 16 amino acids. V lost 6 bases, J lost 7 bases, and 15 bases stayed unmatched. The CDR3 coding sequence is TGTGCCAGTAGCACTTCGGGGAAGGGGGCTCGCCAGCCCCAGCATTTT. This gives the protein CASSTSGKGARQPQHF.

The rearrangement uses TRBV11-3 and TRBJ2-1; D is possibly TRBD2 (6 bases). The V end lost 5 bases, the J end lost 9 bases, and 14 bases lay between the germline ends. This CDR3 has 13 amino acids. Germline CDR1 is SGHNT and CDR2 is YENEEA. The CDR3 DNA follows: TGTGCCAGCAGCCCGCTCACGGAGGGTGAGCAGTTCTTC. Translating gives CASSPLTEGEQFF. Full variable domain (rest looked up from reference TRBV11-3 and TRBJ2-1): EAGVVQSPRYKIIEKKQPVAFWCNPISGHNTLYWYLQNLGQGPELLIRYENEEAVDDSQLPKDRFSAERLKGVDSTLKIQPAELGDSAVYLCASSPLTEGEQFFGPGTRLTVL.

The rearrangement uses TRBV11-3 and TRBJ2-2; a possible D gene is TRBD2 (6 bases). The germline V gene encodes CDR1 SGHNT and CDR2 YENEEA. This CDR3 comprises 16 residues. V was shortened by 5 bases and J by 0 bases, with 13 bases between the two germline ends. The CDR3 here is CASSPRAGTNTGELFF. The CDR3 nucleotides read TGTGCCAGCAGCCCCCGCGCGGGGACGAACACCGGGGAGCTGTTTTTT. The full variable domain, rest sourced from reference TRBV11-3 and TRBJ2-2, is EAGVVQSPRYKIIEKKQPVAFWCNPISGHNTLYWYLQNLGQGPELLIRYENEEAVDDSQLPKDRFSAERLKGVDSTLKIQPAELGDSAVYLCASSPRAGTNTGELFFGEGSRLTVL.